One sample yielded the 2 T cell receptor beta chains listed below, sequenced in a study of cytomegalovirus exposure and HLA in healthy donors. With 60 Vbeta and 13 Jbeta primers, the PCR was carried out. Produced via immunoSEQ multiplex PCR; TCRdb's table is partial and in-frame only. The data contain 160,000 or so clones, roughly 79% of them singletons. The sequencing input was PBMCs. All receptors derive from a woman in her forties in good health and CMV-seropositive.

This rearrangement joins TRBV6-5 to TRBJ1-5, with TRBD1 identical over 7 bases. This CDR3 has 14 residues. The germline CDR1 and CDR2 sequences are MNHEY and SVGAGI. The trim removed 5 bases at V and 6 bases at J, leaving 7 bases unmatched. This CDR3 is CASSPRQGFQPQHF. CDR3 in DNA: TGTGCCAGCAGTCCCCGACAGGGATTTCAGCCCCAGCATTTT.

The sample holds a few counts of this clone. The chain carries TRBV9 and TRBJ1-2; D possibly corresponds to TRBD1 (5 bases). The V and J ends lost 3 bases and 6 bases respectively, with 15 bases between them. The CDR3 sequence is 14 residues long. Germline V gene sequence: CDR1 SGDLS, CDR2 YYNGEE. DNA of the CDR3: TGTGCCAGCAGCGCGTCCGGGACGGGGGATGGCTACACCTTC. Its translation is CASSASGTGDGYTF.